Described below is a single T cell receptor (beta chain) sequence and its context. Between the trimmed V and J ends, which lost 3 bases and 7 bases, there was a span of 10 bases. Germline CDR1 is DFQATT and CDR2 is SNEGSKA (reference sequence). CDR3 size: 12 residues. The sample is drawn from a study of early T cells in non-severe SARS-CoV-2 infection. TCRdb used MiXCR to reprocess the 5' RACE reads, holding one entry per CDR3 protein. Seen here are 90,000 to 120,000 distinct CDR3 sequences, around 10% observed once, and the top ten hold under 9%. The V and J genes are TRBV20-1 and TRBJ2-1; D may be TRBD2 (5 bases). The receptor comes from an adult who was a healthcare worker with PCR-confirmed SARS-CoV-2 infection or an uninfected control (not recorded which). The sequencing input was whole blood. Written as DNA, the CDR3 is TGCAGTGCTAGTGAGGGTGGAAATGAGCAGTTCTTC. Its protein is CSASEGGNEQFF.